This passage covers 12 T cell receptor beta chains from one sample sequenced in a study of blood T cells in healthy people across ages. A second roughly 6 to 11 cycle PCR used barcoded and J-beta primers. TCRdb called the 5' RACE reads again in MiXCR, with one record for every CDR3 protein. Of about 900,000 distinct CDR3 sequences listed, 40% to 60% are singletons. Sequences were obtained from blood. These receptors were collected from a man aged 25 to 40 in good health.

The chain has TRBV7-2 and TRBJ1-2, with TRBD1 as a possible D gene (6 bases). The CDR3 is 14 residues long. CDR1 is SGHTA, CDR2 FQGNSA, per germline. The V gene lost 1 base and the J gene lost 4 bases, with 10 bases spanning the gap. CDR3 loop: CASSLGTVRYGYTF. CDR3 DNA: TGTGCCAGCAGCTTAGGGACAGTACGCTATGGCTACACCTTC.

This clonotype was counted only a few times. V and J are TRBV7-2 and TRBJ2-1; 11 bases line up with TRBD2. V dropped 5 bases and J dropped 5; count of bases not matched to a gene: 5. This CDR3 has 15 amino acids. Germline values: CDR1 SGHTA, CDR2 FQGNSA. Here the CDR3 reads CASSGTSGGHNEQFF. As DNA, the CDR3 is TGTGCCAGCAGCGGTACTAGCGGGGGCCACAATGAGCAGTTCTTC.

V usage is TRBV5-3 and J usage is TRBJ2-3; D possibly matches TRBD1 or TRBD2 (5 bases each). TRBV5-3 is classed as an ORF, of uncertain function. There are 18 residues in the CDR3. V was trimmed by 3 bases and J by 0 bases, leaving 20 bases between them. The CDR3 DNA reads as TGTGCCAGAAGCTCAACGCCCGCAGGGAGCCGGAGCACAGATACGCAGTATTTT. Encoded protein: CARSSTPAGSRSTDTQYF.

Comment on this clonotype: The final CDR3 position lacks the conserved phenylalanine or tryptophan, pointing to a likely read error. In DNA, the CDR3 is TGTGCCAGCAGCGGGGACAGGGGGCGGTACGAGCAGTACTTA. Residues: CASSGDRGRYEQYL. The chain recombines TRBV9 with TRBJ2-5, with 12 bases that match TRBD1. The end of the DNA aligns better with TRBJ2-7, so the J call may be wrong. The CDR3 runs 14 residues. Looked up from germline, CDR1 is SGDLS and CDR2 is YYNGEE.

Concerning this clonotype itself: One end of the junction is discordant with germline, which a read error may explain. V and J are TRBV6-2 or TRBV6-3 and TRBJ2-4; weak D call: TRBD2 (5 bases). The germline CDR1 and CDR2 sequences are MNHEY and SVGEGT. The CDR3 is 13 residues long. CDR3 coding DNA: TGTGCCAGCAGTTATTATGAGGGCTACGAGCAGTGCTTC. It specifies CASSYYEGYEQCF.

The chain has TRBV6-5 and TRBJ1-2, with D perhaps matching TRBD1 (5 bases). V was trimmed by 0 bases and J by 2 bases, leaving 7 bases between them. The CDR3 is 14 amino acids. Per germline, CDR1 MNHEY and CDR2 SVGAGI. CDR3 loop: CASSYSWGNYGYTF. DNA of the CDR3: TGTGCCAGCAGTTACTCGTGGGGGAACTATGGCTACACCTTC.

This chain connects TRBV9 to TRBJ2-1; D gene uncertain. Trimming took off 0 bases at V and 7 bases at J, with 11 bases between the two ends. Looked up from germline, CDR1 is SGDLS and CDR2 is YYNGEE. The CDR3 spans 14 residues. The CDR3: CASSVGDFQNEQFF. As DNA, the CDR3 is TGTGCCAGCAGCGTAGGAGACTTCCAAAATGAGCAGTTCTTC.

The DNA for the CDR3 is TGTGCCAGCAGCCAAGAGTCTGGCTCACGGGTTAGTGAAGCTTTCTTT. Translating gives CASSQESGSRVSEAFF. The chain is built from TRBV4-2 and TRBJ1-1; no reliable D call. The CDR3 spans 16 residues. Per the germline V gene, CDR1 is LGHNA and CDR2 is YNFKEQ. V shed 0 bases and J shed 7 bases, with 18 bases lying between them.

The rearrangement links TRBV20-1 to TRBJ1-1; 7 bases match TRBD1. Germline V gene data show CDR1 as DFQATT and CDR2 as SNEGSKA (reference sequence). This CDR3 region has 15 residues. The trim removed 7 bases at V and 4 bases at J, leaving 15 bases unmatched. CDR3 sequence: CSVTLTDRATTEAFF. In nucleotides, the CDR3 is TGCAGTGTTACCCTGACTGACAGGGCGACCACTGAAGCTTTCTTT.

This clonotype was observed a handful of times. The V call is TRBV4-3, the J call TRBJ2-7; D gene uncertain. Germline V CDR1 and CDR2: LGHNA, YSLEER. Trimming took 0 bases from V and 0 from J, leaving 12 bases between them. This CDR3 comprises 16 residues. Written as DNA, the CDR3 is TGCGCCAGCAGCCAAGATAGGCGAGGAGTCTCCTACGAGCAGTACTTC. This encodes CASSQDRRGVSYEQYF.

This clonotype was found a few times. J is TRBJ2-7 and V is TRBV25-1, with D unresolved. The CDR3 contains 12 residues. From germline, CDR1 is MGHDK and CDR2 SYGVNS. The V gene lost 3 bases and the J gene lost 1 base, with 4 bases spanning the gap. This CDR3 is CASSDLSYEQYF. CDR3 bases: TGTGCCAGCAGTGACCTGTCCTACGAGCAGTACTTC.

This clonotype occurred a few times. This sequence joins TRBV20-1 and TRBJ2-1; D remains unclear. Germline lookup yields CDR1 DFQATT and CDR2 SNEGSKA (reference sequence). The CDR3 length is 15 residues. Trimming removed 0 bases from V and 0 bases from J, with 9 bases in between. For the CDR3, the DNA is TGCAGTGCTAGAGAGCGTTTAAGCTCCTACAATGAGCAGTTCTTC. Translating gives CSARERLSSYNEQFF.